The clone carrying this T cell receptor beta chain was seen a few times. The antigen remains unidentified. Germline V gene data show CDR1 as DFQATT and CDR2 as SNEGSKA (reference sequence). Trimming shortened V by 3 bases and J by 0 bases, and 12 bases separated the two germline ends. There are 14 residues in the CDR3. The data are from a study of blood T cells in healthy people across ages. Notes on the study in general: PBMCs were not sorted, which prevented a conclusive comparison of naive versus antigen-experienced cells. Because donor CMV status was unknown, expanded clonotype changes were possibly confounded. A roughly linear age-dependent decrease characterized TCR beta diversity per million T cells.

A second PCR of about 7 to 11 cycles used a sample-barcoded 5' primer and a J-beta primer mix. A tag from a template-switch adaptor with 12 random nucleotides marked each cDNA molecule. TCRdb reanalysed the 5' RACE reads using MiXCR and keeps one entry per CDR3 protein. The data show 700,000 to 1,000,000 distinct CDR3 sequences, around 42% seen once. The gene calls are TRBV20-1 and TRBJ2-7; no clear D. The receptor comes from a man aged 55 to 70 in good health. The sequenced sample consisted of blood. CDR3 in DNA: TGCAGTGCTAGCCCTCGCACGGACTCCTACGAGCAGTACTTC. Translating it yields CSASPRTDSYEQYF.